The source of this T cell receptor (beta chain) is a study of beta chain features in type 1 diabetes. J gave up 1 base and V 2 bases, and 3 bases lay outside the gene matches. The CDR3 sequence is 18 residues long. CDR1 is MNHEY and CDR2 is SMNVEV in the germline V gene (reference sequence). cDNA synthesis used the whole RNA isolate, giving expressed TCRB sequences. The table came from immunoSEQ multiplex PCR; TCRdb's copy has only in-frame clones and leaves some out. The top ten hold about 2% of the sample, which has more than 150,000 clones, approximately 12% seen once. Sequenced: central memory CD4+ T cells from blood. The chain joins TRBV27 to TRBJ2-6; TRBD1 agrees at 12 bases. The receptor's source is a man between 18 and 29 years old in good health. This CDR3 is CASSLPGQGASGANVLTF. The CDR3 DNA reads as TGTGCCAGCAGTTTACCGGGACAGGGGGCGTCTGGGGCCAACGTCCTGACTTTC.